The 8 T cell receptor beta chains reported below all come from one sample, sequenced in a study of tissue T cells after allogeneic stem cell transplantation. Time point described: mouse harvest day 14 after allogeneic transplant. Tail vein injection delivered 10^7 T-cell-depleted bone marrow cells and 10^6 splenic CD5+ T cells. Profiled with immunoSEQ multiplex PCR; TCRdb holds only in-frame clones, not every one. The table has thousands of clones, almost 50% seen once. The sequenced sample consisted of lymph node tissue. The receptors here all came from a female BALB/c mouse given C57BL/6 T cells with graft-versus-host disease after an allogeneic hematopoietic cell transplant.

This clone was observed once. Mouse germline and gene names are used. The read is 1 residue too short to cover the CDR3 end, so that end is filled in from the germline J gene. The chain joins TRBV26 to TRBJ1-1; D gene uncertain. Germline lookup yields CDR1 KGHPV and CDR2 FQNQEV (reference sequence). V lost 2 bases, J lost 1 base, and 5 bases lay in between. This CDR3 is 13 amino acids long. CDR3 amino acids: CASSLTENTEVFF. The part of the CDR3 DNA that was read is TGTGCCAGCAGTCTGACAGAAAACACAGAAGTCTTC.

Note on this clone: Germline and genes here are mouse. The CDR3 end is not reached by the read, which stops 1 residue before it; the germline J gene fills it in. The rearrangement links TRBV13-1 to TRBJ1-4; 7 nucleotides match TRBD1. Germline V gene sequence: CDR1 NSHNY, CDR2 SYGAGN. The CDR3 totals 13 residues. The junction had 2 bases not matched to a gene; V was cut back by 6 bases and J by 3 bases. The CDR3 bases that were read are TGTGCCAGCACTGACAGGGCCAACGAAAGATTATTT. As protein: CASTDRANERLF. The entire CDR3 is CASTDRANERLFF. The whole variable domain, remainder taken from reference TRBV13-1 and TRBJ1-4, is EAAVTQSPRNKVTVTGGNVTLSCRQTNSHNYMYWYRQDTGHGLRLIHYSYGAGNLRIGDVPDGYKATRTTQEDFFLLLELASPSQTSLYFCASTDRANERLFFGHGTKLSVL.

This clone was detected a few times. Gene names denote mouse genes. Read coverage stops 1 residue before the CDR3 terminus; the germline J gene supplies the remainder. The chain has TRBV29 and TRBJ2-7; D unclear. V was trimmed by 11 bases and J by 0 bases, leaving 8 bases between them. The CDR3 sequence is 11 residues long. Germline V gene sequence: CDR1 MSHET, CDR2 SYDVDS. The sequenced part of the CDR3 DNA is TGTGCTTCTCAGAGCTCCTATGAACAGTAC. Translating it yields CASQSSYEQY. In full, the CDR3 is CASQSSYEQYF.

Sample share makes this clone hyperexpanded. The germline and genes are mouse ones. The DNA ends 1 residue before the CDR3 does, and the rest of the CDR3 is filled in from the germline J gene. The gene calls are TRBV19 and TRBJ2-7; 8 bases line up with TRBD2. Germline V lookup: CDR1 FNHDT, CDR2 SITEND (reference sequence). V shed 1 base, J shed 4 bases, and the junction held 7 bases outside the gene matches. CDR3 size: 15 residues. CDR3 sequence: CASSIWGGQIYEQYF. The sequenced CDR3 bases are TGTGCCAGCAGTATATGGGGGGGGCAAATTTATGAACAGTAC.

With regard to this clone: Gene names follow the mouse nomenclature. The read stops 1 residue short of the end of the CDR3; the missing end is completed from the germline J gene. J is TRBJ2-7 and V is TRBV23; no check of the table's D call, TRBD2, against the DNA was made. Germline lookup yields CDR1 KGHTA and CDR2 FQNQQP. This CDR3 contains 12 residues. The CDR3: CSSSQRGDEQYF. The CDR3 bases that were read are TGCTCCAGCAGTCAACGGGGGGATGAACAGTAC.

Note on this clone: The gene names given are mouse names. The missing CDR3 end, 1 residue past where the read stops, is filled in from the germline J gene. The chain is built from TRBV26 and TRBJ2-4; either TRBD1 or TRBD2 may fit D (6 bases each). Germline V gives CDR1 KGHPV, CDR2 FQNQEV (reference sequence). The CDR3 is made up of 13 amino acids. V gave up 4 bases and J gave up 2 bases, with 7 bases separating them. CDR3 sequence: CASSRGPQNTLYF. CDR3 DNA (partial): TGTGCCAGCAGTCGGGGGCCTCAAAACACCTTGTAC.

This clone appeared a few times. Germline and genes: mouse. CDR3 DNA (partial): TGTGCCAGCAAGCCGGGGAGTCAAAACACCTTGTAC. This translates into CASKPGSQNTLY. The CDR3 in its entirety is CASKPGSQNTLYF. This chain connects TRBV15 to TRBJ2-4; no clear D gene. The CDR3 is cut off 1 residue early in the read; its end comes from the germline J gene. The CDR3 has 13 residues. V was pared by 7 bases and J by 0 bases, with 8 bases between. CDR1 and CDR2 from the germline V gene are SGHND and FRSKSL.

With regard to this clone: Here the gene names and germline are mouse. The CDR3 end is not reached by the read, which stops 1 residue before it; the germline J gene fills it in. The chain joins TRBV12-2 to TRBJ1-4; 9 nucleotides match TRBD1. V dropped 1 base and J dropped 7; count of bases not matched to a gene: 3. Germline V gives CDR1 SGHLS, CDR2 HYDKME. The CDR3 extends over 14 amino acids. CDR3 loop: CASSLGTGTERLFF. The DNA read from the CDR3 is TGTGCCAGCTCTCTGGGGACAGGGACCGAAAGATTATTT. The full variable domain, with the rest looked up from reference TRBV12-2 and TRBJ1-4, is NSGVVQSPRYIIKGKGERSILKCIPISGHLSVAWYQQTQGQELKFFIQHYDKMERDKGNLPSRFSVQQFDDYHSEMNMSALELEDSAVYFCASSLGTGTERLFFGHGTKLSVL.